The clone carrying this T cell receptor (beta chain) showed up just once. What it binds is not known. The table came from immunoSEQ multiplex PCR; TCRdb's copy has only in-frame clones and leaves some out. The sample has over 6,500 clones; roughly 65% are singletons. These data are taken from a study of CD8 T cell repertoires and HIV-1 epitope variants. Looking at the study overall: Equal numbers of autologous T cell-negative cells presented antigen to enriched T cells. Cultures ran around ten days, with IL-2, IL-7 and IL-15 added on days 3 and 7.

This TCR was sampled from a male donor with HIV. The specimen sequenced was cultured CD8+ T cells derived from PBMCs.

Written as DNA, the CDR3 is TGTGCCAGCAGCATCGGGACAGTTAATTCACCCCTCCACTTT. Its protein product is CASSIGTVNSPLHF. The chain employs TRBV11-2 and TRBJ1-6, with 7 bases fitting TRBD1. Per the germline V gene, CDR1 is SGHAT and CDR2 is FQNNGV. The CDR3 contains 14 residues. The junction had 4 bases not matched to a gene; V was cut back by 5 bases and J by 6 bases.